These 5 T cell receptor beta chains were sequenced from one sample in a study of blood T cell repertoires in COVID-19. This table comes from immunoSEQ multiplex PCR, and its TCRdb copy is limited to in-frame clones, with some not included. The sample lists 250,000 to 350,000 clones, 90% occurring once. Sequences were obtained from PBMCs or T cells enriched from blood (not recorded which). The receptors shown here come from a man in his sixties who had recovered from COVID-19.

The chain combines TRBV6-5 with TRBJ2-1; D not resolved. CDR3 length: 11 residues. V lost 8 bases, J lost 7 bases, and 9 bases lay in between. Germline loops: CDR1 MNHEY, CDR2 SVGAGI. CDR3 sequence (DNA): TGTGCCAGCGCGGTCGGAAATGAGCAGTTCTTC. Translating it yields CASAVGNEQFF.

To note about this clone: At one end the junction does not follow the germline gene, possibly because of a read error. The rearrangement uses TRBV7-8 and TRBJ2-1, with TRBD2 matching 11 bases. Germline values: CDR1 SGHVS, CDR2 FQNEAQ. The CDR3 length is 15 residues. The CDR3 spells CASSLATSGSFEQFF. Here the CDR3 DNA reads TGTGCCAGCAGTTTAGCAACTAGCGGGAGTTTTGAGCAGTTCTTC.

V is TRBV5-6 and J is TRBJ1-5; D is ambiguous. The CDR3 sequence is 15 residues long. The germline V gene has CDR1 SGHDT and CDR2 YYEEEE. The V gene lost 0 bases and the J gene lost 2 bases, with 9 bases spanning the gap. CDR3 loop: CASSLVGEGNQPQHF. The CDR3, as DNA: TGTGCCAGCAGCTTGGTCGGGGAGGGCAATCAGCCCCAGCATTTT.

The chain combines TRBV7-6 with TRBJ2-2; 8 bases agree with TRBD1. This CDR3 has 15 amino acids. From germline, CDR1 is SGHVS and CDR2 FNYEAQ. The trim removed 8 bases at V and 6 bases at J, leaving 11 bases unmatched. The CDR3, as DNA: TGTGCCAGCGGCAAGGGGACAGGATATTCCGGGGAGCTGTTTTTT. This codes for CASGKGTGYSGELFF.

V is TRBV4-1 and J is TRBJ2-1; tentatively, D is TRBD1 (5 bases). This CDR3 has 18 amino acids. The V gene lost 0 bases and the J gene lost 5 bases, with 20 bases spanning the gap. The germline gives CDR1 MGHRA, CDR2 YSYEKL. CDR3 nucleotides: TGCGCCAGCAGCCAAGATTTGTACGCAGGGTACTTTGACAATGAGCAGTTCTTC. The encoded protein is CASSQDLYAGYFDNEQFF.